This T cell receptor beta chain was sequenced for a study of shared clonotypes between healthy human individuals. Sequencing used immunoSEQ multiplex PCR; TCRdb keeps in-frame clones, though not all of them. The table includes 2 million to 2.5 million clones, more than 85% detected once. The CDR3 spans 16 residues. J lost 5 bases, V lost 8 bases, and 16 bases had no gene match. Germline CDR1 reads MDHEN; CDR2 reads SYDVKM. Sample: naive CD4+ T cells from PBMCs. The subset denotes: CD45RA+ positively selected. The TCR comes from a man between 18 and 29 years old in good health. Some clones in this sample may be carry-over from other donors' samples. This chain joins TRBV28 and TRBJ1-2; TRBD1 aligns across 8 bases. Here the CDR3 reads CASGGPGGSPPYGYTF. The DNA of the CDR3 is TGTGCCAGCGGCGGGCCAGGGGGCAGTCCGCCGTATGGCTACACCTTC.